This is a list of T cell receptor beta chains from one sample in a study of cytomegalovirus exposure and HLA in healthy donors. TCRdb's copy holds only in-frame clones and misses some; the assay was immunoSEQ multiplex PCR. The repertoire holds approximately 140,000 clones, about 78% seen once, with 2.5% to 3% in the top ten. Sequenced: PBMCs. The receptors derive from a male donor in good health and CMV-seronegative. Both conserved end residues are part of each CDR3. The D gene is left open where the match is weak. A row's size may be missing; if present it is once, few, many or a size class.

- | TRBJ2-5 | TRBD1 | TRBV9 | TGTGCCAGCAGCCCGGGGACAGAACAAGAGACCCAGTACTTC | CASSPGTEQETQYF
- | TRBJ1-1 | - | TRBV5-6 | TGTGCCAGCAGCCCCGGATTCAAAAGCGCCCTGAACACTGAAGCTTTCTTT | CASSPGFKSALNTEAFF
- | TRBJ2-1 | - | TRBV4-2 | TGTGCCAGCAGCCAAGAGGAAGGGGGGGGATACAATGAGCAGTTCTTC | CASSQEEGGGYNEQFF
- | TRBJ2-3 | TRBD2 | TRBV7-6 | TGTGCCAGCAGCTTAGGCGGGGGGGCCATAGATACGCAGTATTTT | CASSLGGGAIDTQYF
- | TRBJ1-6 | - | TRBV10-3 | TGTGCCATCTCACGGGGGGATAATTCACCCCTCCACTTT | CAISRGDNSPLHF
- | TRBJ2-1 | TRBD2 | TRBV11-3 | TGTGCCAGCAGCTTAAGTACTAGCGGGGGGTATGAGCAGTTCTTC | CASSLSTSGGYEQFF
- | TRBJ2-3 | TRBD2 | TRBV15 | TGTGCCACCAGCAGGGGGACTAGCGGGAGCACAGATACGCAGTATTTT | CATSRGTSGSTDTQYF
- | TRBJ1-4 | - | TRBV27 | TGTGCCAGCAGTTTATCGCGAGGGAGGGTTCGGGAAAAACTGTTTTTT | CASSLSRGRVREKLFF
- | TRBJ1-6 | - | TRBV4-3 | TGCGCCAGCAGCCAAATACGGGGGGCTCGAACACCCCTCCACTTT | CASSQIRGARTPLHF
- | TRBJ2-7 | TRBD2 | TRBV19 | TGTGCCAGTAGTAGGGGACTAGCGGGAGATAAGGTGGAGTACTTC | CASSRGLAGDKVEYF
- | TRBJ1-1 | TRBD1 | TRBV7-3 | TGTGCCAGCCAGTCCGGGACAGGGACCACTGAAGCTTTCTTT | CASQSGTGTTEAFF
- | TRBJ1-3 | - | TRBV30 | TGTGCCTGGAGGCGAGCCAGGGTGGACACCATATATTTT | CAWRRARVDTIYF
- | TRBJ1-1 | - | TRBV6-8 | TGTGCCAGCATCCTCAGGGGTACGACTGAAGCTTTCTTT | CASILRGTTEAFF
- | TRBJ1-2 | - | TRBV7-9 | TGTGCCAGCAGCTTAGCCGGGGGGCTAAACACCTTC | CASSLAGGLNTF
- | TRBJ2-2 | - | TRBV18 | TGTGCCAGCTCACCACTCGTACAGGGGAACACCGGGGAGCTGTTTTTT | CASSPLVQGNTGELFF
once | TRBJ2-3 | - | TRBV5-4 | TGTGCCAGCAGCCGAGGGGGGGTTAGCACAGATACGCAGTATTTT | CASSRGGVSTDTQYF
few | TRBJ2-7 | TRBD1 | TRBV27 | TGTGCCAGCCTGGGGACAGGGAAAACCACCTACGAGCAGTACTTC | CASLGTGKTTYEQYF
- | TRBJ2-7 | TRBD2 | TRBV5-4 | TGTGCCAGCAGCCCAGCGGGAGGGCCCGAGCAGTACTTC | CASSPAGGPEQYF
- | TRBJ2-1 | TRBD2 | TRBV9 | TGTGCCAGCAGCGTAGTGACTAGCGGACCTGGGGAGCAGTTCTTC | CASSVVTSGPGEQFF
- | TRBJ2-5 | TRBD1 | TRBV19 | TGTGCCAGTAGTATGAGGGGACCCAGACAGGGACACCAAGAGACCCAGTACTTC | CASSMRGPRQGHQETQYF
- | TRBJ2-7 | - | TRBV7-9 | TGTGCCAGCAGCTTTTCGGGTTACGAGCAGTACTTC | CASSFSGYEQYF
- | TRBJ1-4 | - | TRBV29-1 | TGCAGCGCCACAATACAGGGAAGAGGGAATGAAAAACTGTTTTTT | CSATIQGRGNEKLFF
few | TRBJ1-1 | - | TRBV7-8 | TGTGCCAGCAGCTCCGAAGCGAACACTGAAGCTTTCTTT | CASSSEANTEAFF
- | TRBJ1-5 | - | TRBV6-6 | TGTGCCAGCCGCCCAACCCCAGGGCTTAGCAATCAGCCCCAGCATTTT | CASRPTPGLSNQPQHF
- | TRBJ1-4 | TRBD1 | TRBV30 | TGTGCCTGGAGTGAGACAGGGGACTTTGAAAAACTGTTTTTT | CAWSETGDFEKLFF
- | TRBJ2-1 | TRBD2 | TRBV5-6 | TGTGCCAGCAGCGCCGGGACTAGCGGATATCACAATGAGCAGTTCTTC | CASSAGTSGYHNEQFF
- | TRBJ1-2 | - | TRBV6-5 | TGTGCCAGCAGTTCTGGACAAGCGATACGTAACTATGGCTACACCTTC | CASSSGQAIRNYGYTF
- | TRBJ1-4 | - | TRBV7-9 | TGTGCCAGCAGCTACGTTTTGGAGGGAGGGGATGAAAAACTGTTTTTT | CASSYVLEGGDEKLFF
once | TRBJ2-2 | - | TRBV5-1 | TGCGCCAGCAGCCGAATAGATCCCAACACCGGGGAGCTGTTTTTT | CASSRIDPNTGELFF
few | TRBJ2-5 | - | TRBV6-4 | TGTGCCAGCAGCGAAACAGGGAACCAAGAGACCCAGTACTTC | CASSETGNQETQYF